Below, 23 T cell receptor beta chains from the same sample are listed, as sequenced in a study of OX40 agonist ivuxolimab in advanced cancers. Clones were read by immunoSEQ multiplex PCR, and TCRdb kept only the in-frame ones, dropping some. The sample lists 30,000 to 45,000 clones; around three quarters were seen once. Sequenced material: CD4+ or CD8+ T cells sorted from blood, taken in a trial of the OX40 agonist ivuxolimab. The receptors were sampled from an adult with an advanced solid tumor such as melanoma, head and neck, liver or kidney cancer.

The chain couples TRBV7-9 to TRBJ2-3; 9 positions match TRBD2. The junction had 6 bases not matched to a gene; V was cut back by 8 bases and J by 0 bases. Germline V gives CDR1 SEHNR, CDR2 FQNEAQ (reference sequence). CDR3 length equals 15 residues. DNA of the CDR3: TGTGCCAGCGGAGTACTAGCGGGTAGCACAGATACGCAGTATTTT. Translating it yields CASGVLAGSTDTQYF.

This sequence joins TRBV5-5 and TRBJ1-1; D unresolved. Germline V lookup: CDR1 SGHKS, CDR2 YYEKEE (reference sequence). The CDR3 sequence is 13 residues long. The V and J ends lost 0 bases and 5 bases respectively, with 8 bases between them. Here the CDR3 DNA reads TGTGCCAGCAGCTTGGCCCTGGGAACTGAAGCTTTCTTT. Residues: CASSLALGTEAFF.

The rearrangement uses TRBV7-9 and TRBJ1-1; no clear D. Looked up from germline, CDR1 is SEHNR and CDR2 is FQNEAQ (reference sequence). The CDR3 length is 12 residues. V shed 10 bases and J shed 1 base, with 10 bases lying between them. This chain's CDR3 is CATPGKNTEAFF. The DNA for the CDR3 is TGTGCCACCCCTGGAAAGAACACTGAAGCTTTCTTT.

The chain has TRBV5-1 and TRBJ2-7, with D maybe TRBD1 (6 bases). Germline V CDR1 and CDR2: SGHRS, YFSETQ. The CDR3 spans 15 residues. The ends were cut back, 3 bases at V and 0 bases at J, with 13 bases in the middle. The CDR3 region has the DNA TGCGCCAGCAGCTCCAGACAGGTTAGCTCCTACGAGCAGTACGTC. Its protein is CASSSRQVSSYEQYV.

This chain connects TRBV6-5 to TRBJ1-1; a weak D match, TRBD1 (5 bases). V was trimmed by 6 bases and J by 6 bases, leaving 20 bases between them. The CDR3 covers 15 residues. The germline CDR1 and CDR2 sequences are MNHEY and SVGAGI. The DNA for the CDR3 is TGTGCCAGCAGCCCCTCGTGGGGGGAGAGTGCTGAAGCTTTCTTT. Its translation is CASSPSWGESAEAFF.

The chain combines TRBV6-5 with TRBJ1-1; 7 bases map to TRBD1. V lost 2 bases to trimming and J lost 1 base; unmatched junction nucleotides: 4. This CDR3 region has 15 residues. Germline loops: CDR1 MNHEY, CDR2 SVGAGI. CDR3 nucleotides: TGTGCCAGCAGTTACCAGGACAGGTCGAACACTGAAGCTTTCTTT. Translating gives CASSYQDRSNTEAFF.

The chain recombines TRBV4-1 with TRBJ1-6; the D is unclear. The CDR3 contains 15 residues. V lost 3 bases to trimming and J lost 4 bases, with 10 bases between them. The germline CDR1 and CDR2 sequences are MGHRA and YSYEKL. The DNA for the CDR3 is TGCGCCAGCAGCCAGCTCGGGATGTATAATTCACCCCTCCACTTT. It translates to CASSQLGMYNSPLHF.

The V call is TRBV25-1, the J call TRBJ1-1; weak D call: TRBD1 (6 bases). Deletions cut 3 bases from V and 4 bases from J, with 12 bases between. This CDR3 comprises 14 residues. Germline V lookup: CDR1 MGHDK, CDR2 SYGVNS. The CDR3 here is CASSETGWSTEAFF. CDR3 nucleotides: TGTGCCAGCAGTGAGACAGGTTGGAGCACTGAAGCTTTCTTT.

This clone was detected only once. This chain joins TRBV25-1 and TRBJ1-2; D ambiguous. Germline V gene lookup returns CDR1 MGHDK and CDR2 SYGVNS. The CDR3 spans 13 residues. The V and J ends lost 4 bases and 3 bases respectively, with 9 bases between them. The CDR3 is CASSGKRYYGYTF. The CDR3 DNA reads as TGTGCCAGCAGTGGCAAACGCTACTATGGCTACACCTTC.

The chain has TRBV30 and TRBJ1-1, with TRBD1 as a possible D gene (5 bases). Deletions cut 2 bases from V and 7 bases from J, with 11 bases between. Germline-derived CDR1 and CDR2 are GTSNPN and SVGIG (reference sequence). The CDR3 has 12 amino acids. The CDR3 region is CAWSKQQDEAFF. Here the CDR3 DNA reads TGTGCCTGGAGTAAACAACAGGATGAAGCTTTCTTT.

This chain joins TRBV11-2 and TRBJ1-2; 10 bases agree with TRBD1. Unmatched junction bases numbered 10, after V lost 5 bases and J lost 10 bases. This CDR3 is built from 14 residues. Germline V gives CDR1 SGHAT, CDR2 FQNNGV. CDR3 protein: CASSPRQGALDYTF. The CDR3 coding sequence is TGTGCCAGCAGCCCGCGACAGGGGGCTTTGGACTACACCTTC. Full variable domain (missing parts from reference TRBV11-2 and TRBJ1-2): EAGVAQSPRYKIIEKRQSVAFWCNPISGHATLYWYQQILGQGPKLLIQFQNNGVVDDSQLPKDRFSAERLKGVDSTLKIQPAKLEDSAVYLCASSPRQGALDYTFGSGTRLTVV.

This clone has a single count. Other DNA variants within this sample encode the same CDR3. The CDR3 here is CASSLTGYSNQPQHF. The CDR3 bases are TGCGCCAGCAGCTTAACAGGATATAGCAATCAGCCCCAGCATTTT. This chain uses TRBV5-1 with TRBJ1-5; the D gene is possibly TRBD1 (5 bases). This CDR3 region has 15 residues. Germline V lookup: CDR1 SGHRS, CDR2 YFSETQ. V dropped 2 bases and J dropped 0 bases, with 9 bases sitting between them.

The chain has TRBV29-1 and TRBJ2-3; D uncertain. The CDR3 is made up of 11 amino acids. Trimming stripped 5 bases from V and 3 bases from J, with 6 bases between. Germline values: CDR1 SQVTM, CDR2 ANQGSEA. CDR3 residues: CSVIKTDTQYF. For the CDR3, the DNA is TGCAGCGTTATAAAAACAGATACGCAGTATTTT.

This sequence joins TRBV19 and TRBJ2-5; 7 bases are a match to TRBD1. The trim removed 3 bases at V and 2 bases at J, leaving 9 bases unmatched. The CDR3 consists of 16 residues. Per the germline V gene, CDR1 is LNHDA and CDR2 is SQIVND (reference sequence). The CDR3 nucleotides are TGTGCCAGTAGTATCCCCACAGGGGCTGGGCAAGAGACCCAGTACTTC. Its protein product is CASSIPTGAGQETQYF.

The V call is TRBV28, the J call TRBJ1-2; D is possibly TRBD1 (5 bases). CDR1 is MDHEN, CDR2 SYDVKM, per germline. The CDR3 length is 12 residues. V gave up 6 bases and J gave up 5 bases, with 10 bases separating them. CDR3 in amino acids: CASRLTGYGYTF. For the CDR3, the DNA is TGTGCCAGCAGGTTAACAGGTTATGGCTACACCTTC.

The table lists this clone with a few counts. The chain is built from TRBV6-6 and TRBJ1-3, with D hard to call. The germline V gene has CDR1 MNHNY and CDR2 SVGAGI (reference sequence). The V end lost 5 bases, the J end lost 0 bases, and 8 bases lay between the germline ends. The CDR3 runs 14 residues. DNA for the CDR3: TGTGCCAGCAGTCCCCGGCACTCTGGAAACACCATATATTTT. It specifies CASSPRHSGNTIYF.

V and J are TRBV6-1 and TRBJ1-5, with a possible D match to TRBD1 (5 bases). The CDR3 runs 15 residues. V lost 4 bases to trimming and J lost 5 bases, with 15 bases between them. From germline, CDR1 is MNHNS and CDR2 SASEGT. The CDR3 coding sequence is TGTGCCAGCAGTGGGTTAGGGACGATATATCAGCCCCAGCATTTT. It specifies CASSGLGTIYQPQHF.

J is TRBJ2-1 and V is TRBV7-9, with D hard to call. CDR3 length equals 10 residues. V was shortened by 7 bases and J by 9 bases, with 7 bases between the two germline ends. Germline lookup yields CDR1 SEHNR and CDR2 FQNEAQ (reference sequence). The CDR3 here is CASNHTEQFF. DNA for the CDR3: TGTGCCAGCAACCACACTGAGCAGTTCTTC.

The gene calls are TRBV4-2 and TRBJ1-2, with D possibly TRBD1 on 6 matching bases. The germline CDR1 and CDR2 sequences are LGHNA and YNFKEQ. CDR3 length equals 15 residues. V was shortened by 1 base and J by 6 bases, with 15 bases between the two germline ends. CDR3 residues: CASSQVAGGAHGYTF. The CDR3 nucleotides read TGTGCCAGCAGCCAAGTAGCGGGGGGGGCTCATGGCTACACCTTC.

The chain has TRBV7-6 and TRBJ2-3, with no clear D. The CDR3 spans 14 residues. The germline V gene has CDR1 SGHVS and CDR2 FNYEAQ. V gave up 5 bases and J gave up 1 base, with 10 bases separating them. In DNA, the CDR3 is TGTGCCAGCAGCAATGGGATAGGCACAGATACGCAGTATTTT. This codes for CASSNGIGTDTQYF.

The chain has TRBV4-2 and TRBJ1-5, with D uncertain. This CDR3 is 14 amino acids long. The germline V and J ends were trimmed by 0 bases and 6 bases, with 9 bases remaining between them. Germline CDR1 is LGHNA and CDR2 is YNFKEQ. DNA of the CDR3: TGTGCCAGCAGCCAAGATGAGGGAAGTCAGCCCCAGCATTTT. Protein: CASSQDEGSQPQHF.

The chain links TRBV27 to TRBJ2-3; 7 positions agree with TRBD1. V shed 6 bases, J shed 0 bases, and the junction held 9 bases outside the gene matches. This CDR3 contains 16 residues. The germline gives CDR1 MNHEY, CDR2 SMNVEV (reference sequence). CDR3 loop: CASSPRTGRSTDTQYF. The CDR3 bases are TGTGCCAGCAGCCCGAGGACAGGCCGGAGCACAGATACGCAGTATTTT.

This clone appeared a few times. This chain links TRBV6-1 with TRBJ2-1; 12 nucleotides match TRBD2. V lost 2 bases, J lost 8 bases, and 4 bases stayed unmatched. CDR3 length: 15 residues. CDR1 and CDR2 (germline): MNHNS, SASEGT. The CDR3 bases are TGTGCCAGCAGTGAAACTAGCGGGGGGTTCGATGAGCAGTTCTTC. Its translation is CASSETSGGFDEQFF.